This entry lists 28 T cell receptor beta chains sequenced from one sample in a study of Graves' ophthalmopathy and Graves' hyperthyroidism. Scientists amplified the TCR beta CDR3 regions from RNA transcripts. RT-PCR with HTBI primers came first, then second-round multiplex PCR. TCRdb re-called the multiplex PCR reads through MiXCR, storing one row per CDR3 protein. The table has roughly 500,000 distinct CDR3 sequences, about an eighth seen once; the top ten hold 9.5% to 10%. The sequenced sample consisted of blood. The receptors here all came from a woman aged 25 to 45 with Graves' ophthalmopathy.

V gene TRBV11-2 combines with J gene TRBJ1-2, with no clear D. Germline V lookup: CDR1 SGHAT, CDR2 FQNNGV. The ends were cut back, 8 bases at V and 3 bases at J, with 13 bases in the middle. The CDR3 contains 13 residues. CDR3 sequence (DNA): TGTGCCAGCGTCGGGCCAGATTACTATGGCTACACCTTC. This gives the protein CASVGPDYYGYTF.

This clonotype was seen many times. The CDR3 region is CASSSDLGSYEQYF. CDR3 sequence (DNA): TGTGCCAGCAGCTCAGACTTGGGGAGCTACGAGCAGTACTTC. This rearrangement joins TRBV11-2 to TRBJ2-7; TRBD2 is a possible D gene (5 bases). The germline CDR1 and CDR2 sequences are SGHAT and FQNNGV. This CDR3 is built from 14 residues. V lost 4 bases and J lost 3, with 13 bases in between.

This clonotype occurred many times. The V and J genes are TRBV7-8 and TRBJ2-5, with TRBD1 as a possible D gene (10 bases). V was pared by 0 bases and J by 5 bases, with 34 bases between. Germline CDR1 reads SGHVS; CDR2 reads FQNEAQ. This CDR3 has 22 amino acids. CDR3 DNA sequence: TGTGCCAGCAGCTTAGCGTCCGGGACAGGGGTGTTGCGGGAGGGCCCCCGGGAGACCCAGTACTTC. Its translation: CASSLASGTGVLREGPRETQYF.

This clonotype has ten or more counts. The rearrangement uses TRBV12-3 or TRBV12-4 and TRBJ2-7; tentatively, D is TRBD1 (5 bases). V dropped 2 bases and J dropped 7 bases, with 12 bases sitting between them. The CDR3 runs 13 residues. The CDR3: CASSLQGLNEQYF. As DNA, the CDR3 is TGTGCCAGCAGTTTACAGGGTTTGAATGAGCAGTACTTC.

This clonotype has more than one count but fewer than ten. Being one base from a much bigger clone, this may be a read error. The CDR3: CASSFLFTDQETKYF. As DNA, the CDR3 is TGTGCCAGCAGTTTCTTGTTTACCGACCAAGAGACCAAGTACTTC. This chain joins TRBV12-3 or TRBV12-4 and TRBJ2-5; no clear D gene. The CDR3 is 15 residues long.

The chain joins TRBV7-2 to TRBJ2-2; 12 bases map to TRBD2. CDR1 and CDR2 (germline): SGHTA, FQGNSA. J lost 3 bases, V lost 8 bases, and 4 bases had no gene match. This CDR3 has 15 amino acids. CDR3 DNA: TGTGCCAGCGGAGGGACTAGCGGGTACACCGGGGAGCTGTTTTTT. It specifies CASGGTSGYTGELFF.

This clonotype showed up many times. CDR3 coding DNA: TGTGCCAGCAAATTACGGACAGGGTTAGAGCAGTACTTC. Its translation is CASKLRTGLEQYF. This chain links TRBV6-5 with TRBJ2-7, with TRBD1 matching 8 bases. CDR1 is MNHEY, CDR2 SVGAGI, per germline. The V and J ends lost 7 bases and 7 bases, in that order; junction bases with no gene match: 9. This CDR3 region has 13 residues.

This clonotype was observed many times. The genes are TRBV24-1 and TRBJ2-5; TRBD2 matches 11 bases. The germline CDR1 and CDR2 sequences are KGHDR and SFDVKD. CDR3 length: 19 residues. V lost 3 bases to trimming and J lost 4 bases; unmatched junction nucleotides: 15. The CDR3 DNA sequence: TGTGCCACCAGTGATCCAAAATTAGCTAGCGGGGGGCCGAGAGAGACCCAGTACTTC. This sequence encodes CATSDPKLASGGPRETQYF.

This clonotype was seen ten or more times. CDR3: CASSSYGTGNTEAFF. The CDR3 region has the DNA TGCGCCAGCAGCTCATACGGGACAGGGAACACTGAAGCTTTCTTT. The V gene is TRBV5-1, the J gene TRBJ1-1, with 8 bases lining up with TRBD1. V dropped 3 bases and J dropped 1; count of bases not matched to a gene: 5. CDR1 and CDR2 from the germline V gene are SGHRS and YFSETQ. The CDR3 consists of 15 residues. The whole variable domain, filled in from reference TRBV5-1 and TRBJ1-1, reads KAGVTQTPRYLIKTRGQQVTLSCSPISGHRSVSWYQQTPGQGLQFLFEYFSETQRNKGNFPGRFSGRQFSNSRSEMNVSTLELGDSALYLCASSSYGTGNTEAFFGQGTRLTVV.

This clonotype was seen a few times. The V call is TRBV7-2, the J call TRBJ2-5; tentatively, D is TRBD2 (7 bases). The length of the CDR3 is 15 residues. CDR1 and CDR2 (germline): SGHTA, FQGNSA. Trimming removed 5 bases from V and 2 bases from J, with 15 bases in between. CDR3 sequence (DNA): TGTGCCAGCAGCCTCAAGGGGGGGCAGCAAGAGACCCAGTACTTC. This encodes CASSLKGGQQETQYF.

The sample holds a few counts of this clonotype. CDR3 coding DNA: TGTGCCAGTAGTCACCACCGGAAACAGGGCCAAGAGACCCAGTACTTC. Protein: CASSHHRKQGQETQYF. The chain has TRBV19 and TRBJ2-5; tentatively, D is TRBD1 (6 bases). This CDR3 has 16 amino acids. Trimming shortened V by 5 bases and J by 1 base, and 17 bases separated the two germline ends. Germline CDR1 and CDR2: LNHDA and SQIVND (reference sequence).

There are many counts of this clonotype. The rearrangement uses TRBV6-2 or TRBV6-3 and TRBJ1-1, with D possibly TRBD1 on 6 matching bases. The CDR3 covers 17 residues. V dropped 2 bases and J dropped 5 bases, with 21 bases sitting between them. Germline-derived CDR1 and CDR2 are MNHEY and SVGEGT. CDR3 in amino acids: CASSYTSYRDHGTEAFF. Written as DNA, the CDR3 is TGTGCCAGCAGTTACACAAGCTACAGGGACCACGGAACTGAAGCTTTCTTT.

At least ten counts were recorded for this clonotype. This chain joins TRBV12-3 or TRBV12-4 and TRBJ1-1; D uncertain. The V end was cut by 6 bases, the J end by 1 base, with 6 bases between. The CDR3 length is 12 residues. CDR3 nucleotides: TGTGCCAGCAGCTTCAAGAACACTGAAGCTTTCTTT. Its translation: CASSFKNTEAFF.

This clonotype came up many times. The chain recombines TRBV6-2 or TRBV6-3 with TRBJ2-6, with D possibly matching TRBD1 (5 bases). V shed 3 bases and J shed 0 bases, with 18 bases lying between them. Germline CDR1 and CDR2: MNHEY and SVGEGT. The CDR3 length is 19 residues. CDR3 protein: CASSYYGRQPISGANVLTF. DNA of the CDR3: TGTGCCAGCAGTTATTACGGCCGACAGCCAATCTCTGGGGCCAACGTCCTGACTTTC.

The chain recombines TRBV12-3 or TRBV12-4 with TRBJ2-5, with TRBD2 matching over 8 bases. The V and J ends lost 5 bases and 1 base, in that order; junction bases with no gene match: 12. The CDR3 is 17 residues long. The DNA for the CDR3 is TGTGCCAGCAGTCTCCAAGCGGGGGCGCGTATCCAAGAGACCCAGTACTTC. As protein: CASSLQAGARIQETQYF.

The table lists this clonotype with many counts. The V gene is TRBV24-1, the J gene TRBJ1-1; D not resolved. Trimming stripped 3 bases from V and 7 bases from J, with 8 bases between. The CDR3 consists of 12 residues. Per the germline V gene, CDR1 is KGHDR and CDR2 is SFDVKD. CDR3 DNA: TGTGCCACCAGTGATGGACCGGATGAAGCTTTCTTT. It encodes CATSDGPDEAFF.

The chain is built from TRBV27 and TRBJ1-2; no reliable D call. Germline V gives CDR1 MNHEY, CDR2 SMNVEV (reference sequence). The CDR3 runs to 16 residues. V was trimmed by 1 base and J by 4 bases, leaving 16 bases between them. CDR3 region: CASSLFKAENFYGYTF. CDR3 DNA: TGTGCCAGCAGTTTATTCAAAGCAGAAAACTTCTATGGCTACACCTTC.

This clonotype appeared a few times. Just one base apart from a much larger clone, this may be a read error. This chain uses TRBV12-3 or TRBV12-4 with TRBJ1-3, with TRBD1 matching 8 bases. This CDR3 is built from 15 residues. The CDR3 sequence: CASGFQGAIGNTIYF. The CDR3 region has the DNA TGTGCCAGCGGTTTCCAGGGGGCAATTGGAAACACCATATATTTT.

This clonotype was counted at least ten times. The chain links TRBV10-3 to TRBJ2-7; D is perhaps TRBD1 (6 bases). Looked up from germline, CDR1 is ENHRY and CDR2 is SYGVKD. The CDR3 has 15 amino acids. V shed 4 bases and J shed 0 bases, with 13 bases lying between them. The CDR3 loop is CAISAYRASSYEQYF. The DNA for the CDR3 is TGTGCCATCAGTGCGTACAGGGCCAGCTCCTACGAGCAGTACTTC.

This clonotype was recorded many times. V usage is TRBV19 and J usage is TRBJ1-5; D is ambiguous. Germline V lookup: CDR1 LNHDA, CDR2 SQIVND (reference sequence). The CDR3 length is 13 residues. The V end lost 3 bases, the J end lost 4 bases, and 7 bases lay between the germline ends. In DNA form, the CDR3 reads TGTGCCAGTAGTATCACAGATAATCAGCCCCAGCATTTT. Its protein is CASSITDNQPQHF.

This clonotype was seen many times. The V and J genes are TRBV28 and TRBJ1-1; 11 bases agree with TRBD1. Germline-derived CDR1 and CDR2 are MDHEN and SYDVKM. The CDR3 is 14 amino acids. Germline trimming cut 6 bases from V and 4 bases from J; bases unmatched to any gene: 4. CDR3 region: CASRDGTGGTEAFF. The CDR3 bases are TGTGCCAGCAGGGATGGGACAGGGGGCACTGAAGCTTTCTTT.

This clonotype was observed many times. V is TRBV5-1 and J is TRBJ2-7; 9 bases agree with TRBD1. CDR1 and CDR2 from the germline V gene are SGHRS and YFSETQ. The CDR3 loop spans 14 amino acids. Trimming removed 0 bases from V and 6 bases from J; junction bases left unmatched: 4. The chain's CDR3 is CASSLGGTGREQYF. CDR3 DNA: TGCGCCAGCAGCTTGGGAGGGACAGGGCGCGAGCAGTACTTC.

This clonotype was seen repeatedly, ten times or more. The CDR3 region has the DNA TGTGCCAGCAGGACGAGGACATACCAAGAGACCCAGTACTTC. This gives the protein CASRTRTYQETQYF. This chain links TRBV27 with TRBJ2-5; weak D call: TRBD1 (5 bases). Trimming left V 6 bases short and J 0 bases short, with 11 bases between. Germline loops: CDR1 MNHEY, CDR2 SMNVEV (reference sequence). The CDR3 is made up of 14 amino acids.

This clonotype was recorded at least ten times. This chain links TRBV15 with TRBJ1-1; the D gene is possibly TRBD1 (5 bases). Germline CDR1 reads LNHNV; CDR2 reads YYDKDF (reference sequence). The CDR3 is made up of 15 amino acids. Trimming took 2 bases from V and 0 from J, leaving 10 bases between them. CDR3 protein: CATSRRLTVNTEAFF. The CDR3 DNA follows: TGTGCCACCAGCAGACGATTGACAGTGAACACTGAAGCTTTCTTT.

This clonotype has a count of ten or more. The rearrangement joins TRBV6-5 to TRBJ2-2, with TRBD2 matching 8 bases. Germline CDR1 reads MNHEY; CDR2 reads SVGAGI. V trimming: 0 bases; J trimming: 5 bases; junction bases outside the gene matches: 5. This CDR3 region has 16 residues. Here the CDR3 DNA reads TGTGCCAGCAGTTACTCACCTAGCGGGTCTACCGGGGAGCTGTTTTTT. Protein sequence: CASSYSPSGSTGELFF.

This clonotype was seen repeatedly, ten times or more. This chain uses TRBV3-1 with TRBJ1-2; no clear D. The CDR3 runs to 12 residues. Germline V lookup: CDR1 LGHDT, CDR2 YNNKEL (reference sequence). The V gene lost 7 bases and the J gene lost 1 base, with 7 bases spanning the gap. The CDR3 loop is CASMNRNYGYTF. The CDR3 DNA sequence: TGTGCCAGCATGAACCGTAACTATGGCTACACCTTC.

The chain recombines TRBV6-1 with TRBJ2-7; D is perhaps TRBD2 (5 bases). Per germline, CDR1 MNHNS and CDR2 SASEGT. CDR3 length: 11 residues. V was pared by 10 bases and J by 5 bases, with 12 bases between. The chain's CDR3 is CANRPRDEQYF. CDR3 coding DNA: TGTGCCAACCGCCCGAGGGACGAGCAGTACTTC.

This clonotype was observed many times. This rearrangement joins TRBV4-1 to TRBJ2-5, with D possibly being TRBD1 (5 bases). The last part of the DNA fits TRBJ2-4 better; the J call may be wrong. CDR1 is MGHRA and CDR2 is YSYEKL in the germline V gene. This CDR3 is built from 15 residues. The CDR3, as DNA: TGCGCCAGCAGCCAAGCAATCGGCAGGGTAAACATTCAGTACTTC. It codes for CASSQAIGRVNIQYF.